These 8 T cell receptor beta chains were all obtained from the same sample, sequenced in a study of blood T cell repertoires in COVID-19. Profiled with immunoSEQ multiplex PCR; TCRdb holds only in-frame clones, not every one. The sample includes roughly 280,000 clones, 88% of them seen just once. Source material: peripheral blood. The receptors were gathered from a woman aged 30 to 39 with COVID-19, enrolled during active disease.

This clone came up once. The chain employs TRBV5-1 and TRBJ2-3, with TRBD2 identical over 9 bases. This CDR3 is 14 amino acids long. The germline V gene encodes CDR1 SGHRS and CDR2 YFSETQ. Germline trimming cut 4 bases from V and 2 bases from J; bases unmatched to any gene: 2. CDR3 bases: TGCGCCAGCAGCCTAGCGGGAAACACAGATACGCAGTATTTT. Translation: CASSLAGNTDTQYF.

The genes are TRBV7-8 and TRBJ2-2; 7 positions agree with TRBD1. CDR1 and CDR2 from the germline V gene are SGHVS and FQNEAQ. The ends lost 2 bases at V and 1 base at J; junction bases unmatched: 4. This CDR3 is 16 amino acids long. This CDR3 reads CASSLLTGRNTGELFF. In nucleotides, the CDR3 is TGTGCCAGCAGCTTATTGACAGGGCGGAACACCGGGGAGCTGTTTTTT.

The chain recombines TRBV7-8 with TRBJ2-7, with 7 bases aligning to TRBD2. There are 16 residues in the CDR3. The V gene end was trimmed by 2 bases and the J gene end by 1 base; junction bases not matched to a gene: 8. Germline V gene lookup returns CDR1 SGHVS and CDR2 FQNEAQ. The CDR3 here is CASSLPLAETSYEQYF. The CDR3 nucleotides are TGTGCCAGCAGCTTACCTCTAGCGGAAACATCCTACGAGCAGTACTTC.

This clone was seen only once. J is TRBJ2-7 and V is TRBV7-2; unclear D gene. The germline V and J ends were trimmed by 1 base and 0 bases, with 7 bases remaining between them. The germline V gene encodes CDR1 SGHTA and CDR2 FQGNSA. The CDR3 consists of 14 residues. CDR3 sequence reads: CASSLVRSSYEQYF. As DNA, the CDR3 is TGTGCCAGCAGCTTAGTTCGTAGCTCCTACGAGCAGTACTTC.

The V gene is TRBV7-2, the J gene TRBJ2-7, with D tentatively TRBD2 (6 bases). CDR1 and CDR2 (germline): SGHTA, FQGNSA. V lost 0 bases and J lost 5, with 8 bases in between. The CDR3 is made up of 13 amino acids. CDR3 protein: CASSLARGNEQYF. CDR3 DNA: TGTGCCAGCAGCTTAGCGCGGGGAAACGAGCAGTACTTC. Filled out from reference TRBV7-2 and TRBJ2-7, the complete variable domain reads GAGVSQSPSNKVTEKGKDVELRCDPISGHTALYWYRQSLGQGLEFLIYFQGNSAPDKSGLPSDRFSAERTGGSVSTLTIQRTQQEDSAVYLCASSLARGNEQYFGPGTRLTVT.

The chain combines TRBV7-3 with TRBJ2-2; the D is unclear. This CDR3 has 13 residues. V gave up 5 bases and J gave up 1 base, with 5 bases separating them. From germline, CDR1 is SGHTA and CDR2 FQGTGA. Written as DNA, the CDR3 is TGTGCCAGCAGCCCACAGAACACCGGGGAGCTGTTTTTT. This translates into CASSPQNTGELFF.

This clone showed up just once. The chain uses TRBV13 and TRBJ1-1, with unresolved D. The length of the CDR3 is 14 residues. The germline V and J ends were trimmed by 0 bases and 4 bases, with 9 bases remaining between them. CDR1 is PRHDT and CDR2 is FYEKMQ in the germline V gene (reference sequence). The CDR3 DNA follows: TGTGCCAGCAGCTTAGGCCTATCTCCCACTGAAGCTTTCTTT. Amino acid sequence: CASSLGLSPTEAFF.

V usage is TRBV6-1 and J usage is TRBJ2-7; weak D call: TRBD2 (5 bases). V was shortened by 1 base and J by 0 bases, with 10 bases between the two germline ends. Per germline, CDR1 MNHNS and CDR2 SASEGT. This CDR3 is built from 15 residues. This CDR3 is CASSEEEAPSYEQYF. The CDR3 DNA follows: TGTGCCAGCAGTGAAGAGGAGGCCCCCTCCTACGAGCAGTACTTC.